This T cell receptor beta chain was identified during a study of OX40 agonist ivuxolimab in advanced cancers. Study background: The diagnoses of dose-escalation patients were hepatocellular carcinoma, melanoma, renal cell or head and neck cancer. At approximately 83% male, the cohort had a mean age of approximately 64 years, ranging from roughly 20 to 90.

Study findings and constraints: Some nonresponders also had low normalized T-cell clonal expansion.

The repertoire was sequenced with immunoSEQ multiplex PCR; TCRdb's copy has only in-frame clones and lacks some. The sample has under 80,000 clones, 85% to 90% seen once. The CDR3 runs 15 residues. On this clone itself: What it binds is not known.

This TCR derives from an adult with an advanced solid tumor such as melanoma, head and neck, liver or kidney cancer. The chain links TRBV21-1 to TRBJ2-5; TRBD2 is taken as the D call from the table, unchecked against the DNA. TRBV21-1 is a listed pseudogene. Specimen: CD4+ or CD8+ T cells sorted from blood, collected in a trial of the OX40 agonist ivuxolimab. Here the CDR3 DNA reads TGTGCCAGCAGCAAAGGGGCTAGCGGTCGTGAGACCCAGTACTTC. It translates to CASSKGASGRETQYF.